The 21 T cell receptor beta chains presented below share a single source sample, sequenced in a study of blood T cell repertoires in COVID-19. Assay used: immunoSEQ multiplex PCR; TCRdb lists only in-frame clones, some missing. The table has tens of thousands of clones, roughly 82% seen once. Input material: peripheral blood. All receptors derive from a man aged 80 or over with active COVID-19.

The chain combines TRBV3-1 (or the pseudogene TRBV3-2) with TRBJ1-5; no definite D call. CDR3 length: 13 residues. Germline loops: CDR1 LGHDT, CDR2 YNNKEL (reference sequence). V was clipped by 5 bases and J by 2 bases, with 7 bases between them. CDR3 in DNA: TGTGCCAGCAGCGCAACTGGCAATCAGCCCCAGCATTTT. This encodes CASSATGNQPQHF.

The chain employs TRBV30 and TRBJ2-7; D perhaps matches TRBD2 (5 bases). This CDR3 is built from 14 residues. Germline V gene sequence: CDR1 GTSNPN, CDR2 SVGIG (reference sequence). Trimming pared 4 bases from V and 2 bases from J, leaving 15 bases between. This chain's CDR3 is CAWTRLGGTYEQYF. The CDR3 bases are TGTGCCTGGACCCGCCTTGGAGGAACCTACGAGCAGTACTTC.

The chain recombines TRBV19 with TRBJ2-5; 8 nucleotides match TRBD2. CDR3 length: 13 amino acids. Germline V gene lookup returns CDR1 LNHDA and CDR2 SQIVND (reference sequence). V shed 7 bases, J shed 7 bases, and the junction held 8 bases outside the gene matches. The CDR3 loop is CASMGSGTGTQYF. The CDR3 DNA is TGTGCCAGTATGGGTAGCGGGACCGGGACCCAGTACTTC.

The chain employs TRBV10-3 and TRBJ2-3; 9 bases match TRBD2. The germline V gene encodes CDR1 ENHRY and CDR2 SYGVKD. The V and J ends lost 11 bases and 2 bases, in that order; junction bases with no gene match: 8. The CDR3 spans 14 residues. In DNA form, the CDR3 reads TGTGCCCTAAGAGCGGGGGGATACACAGATACGCAGTATTTT. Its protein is CALRAGGYTDTQYF.

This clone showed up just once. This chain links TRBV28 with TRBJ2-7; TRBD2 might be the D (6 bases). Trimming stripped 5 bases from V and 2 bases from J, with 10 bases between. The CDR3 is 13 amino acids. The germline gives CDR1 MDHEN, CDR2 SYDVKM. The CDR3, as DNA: TGTGCCAGCAGTCGAGCGGGTCCCTACGAGCAGTACTTC. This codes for CASSRAGPYEQYF.

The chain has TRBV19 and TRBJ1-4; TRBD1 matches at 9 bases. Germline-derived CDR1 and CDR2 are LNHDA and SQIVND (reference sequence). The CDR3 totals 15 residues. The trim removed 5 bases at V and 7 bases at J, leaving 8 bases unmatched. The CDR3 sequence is CASSALGTGFEKLFF. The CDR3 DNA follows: TGTGCCAGTAGTGCCCTTGGGACAGGGTTTGAAAAACTGTTTTTT.

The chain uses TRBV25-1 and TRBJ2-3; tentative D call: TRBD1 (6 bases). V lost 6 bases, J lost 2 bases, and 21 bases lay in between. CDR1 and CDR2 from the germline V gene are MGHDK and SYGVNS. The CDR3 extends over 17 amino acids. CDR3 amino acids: CASSAQGFGTTTDTQYF. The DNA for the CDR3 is TGTGCCAGCAGCGCTCAAGGTTTCGGGACAACCACAGATACGCAGTATTTT.

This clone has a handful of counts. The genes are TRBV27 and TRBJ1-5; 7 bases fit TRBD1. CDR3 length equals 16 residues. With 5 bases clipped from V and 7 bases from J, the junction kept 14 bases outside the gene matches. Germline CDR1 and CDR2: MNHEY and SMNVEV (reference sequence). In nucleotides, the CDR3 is TGTGCCAGCAGTAGACAGGGTGAGGGGGCAAGACAGCCCCAGCATTTT. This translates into CASSRQGEGARQPQHF.

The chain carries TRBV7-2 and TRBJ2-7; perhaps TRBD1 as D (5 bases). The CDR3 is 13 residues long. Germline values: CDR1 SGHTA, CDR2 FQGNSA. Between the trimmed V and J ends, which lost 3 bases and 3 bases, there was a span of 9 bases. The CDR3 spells CASSFGHLYEQYF. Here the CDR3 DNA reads TGTGCCAGCAGCTTCGGACACCTCTACGAGCAGTACTTC.

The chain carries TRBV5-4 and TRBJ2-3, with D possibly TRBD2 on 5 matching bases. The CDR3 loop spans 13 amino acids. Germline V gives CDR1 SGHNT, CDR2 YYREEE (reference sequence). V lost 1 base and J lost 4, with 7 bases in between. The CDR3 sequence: CASSLSGADTQYF. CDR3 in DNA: TGTGCCAGCAGCTTGAGCGGCGCAGATACGCAGTATTTT.

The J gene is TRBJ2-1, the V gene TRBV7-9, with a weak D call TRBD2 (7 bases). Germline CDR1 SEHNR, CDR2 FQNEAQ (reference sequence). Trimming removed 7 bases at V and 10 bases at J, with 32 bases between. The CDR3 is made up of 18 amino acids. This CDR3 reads CASTTTPGAGATFGEQFF. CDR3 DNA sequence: TGTGCCAGCACCACAACCCCGGGGGCGGGGGCTACTTTTGGGGAGCAGTTCTTC.

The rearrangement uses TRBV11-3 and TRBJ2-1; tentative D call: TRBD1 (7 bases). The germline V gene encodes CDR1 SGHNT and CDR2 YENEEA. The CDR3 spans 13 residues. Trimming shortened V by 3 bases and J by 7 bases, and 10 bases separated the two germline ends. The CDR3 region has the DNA TGTGCCAGCAGCTTTGCAGGGGGGAATGAGCAGTTCTTC. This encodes CASSFAGGNEQFF.

CDR3 coding DNA: TGTGCCAGCAGCTTGCTTTGGCTCAACACAGATACGCAGTATTTT. Protein: CASSLLWLNTDTQYF. The chain couples TRBV7-2 to TRBJ2-3; D uncertain. Germline CDR1 SGHTA, CDR2 FQGNSA. The CDR3 is 15 amino acids. The germline V and J ends were trimmed by 3 bases and 2 bases, with 12 bases remaining between them.

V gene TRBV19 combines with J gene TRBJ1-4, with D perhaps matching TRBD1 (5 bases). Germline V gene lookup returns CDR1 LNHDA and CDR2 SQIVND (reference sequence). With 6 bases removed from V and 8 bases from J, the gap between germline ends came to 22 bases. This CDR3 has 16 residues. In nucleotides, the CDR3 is TGTGCCAGTAGAACCCCCGGCGGAGGGGTGAACGAAAAACTGTTTTTT. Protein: CASRTPGGGVNEKLFF.

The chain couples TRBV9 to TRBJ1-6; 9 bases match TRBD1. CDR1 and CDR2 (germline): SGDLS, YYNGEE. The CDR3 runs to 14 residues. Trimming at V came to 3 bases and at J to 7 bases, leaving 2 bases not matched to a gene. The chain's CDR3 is CASSATGGNSPLHF. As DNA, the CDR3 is TGTGCCAGCAGCGCAACAGGGGGCAATTCACCCCTCCACTTT. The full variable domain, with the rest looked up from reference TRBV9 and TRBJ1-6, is DSGVTQTPKHLITATGQRVTLRCSPRSGDLSVYWYQQSLDQGLQFLIQYYNGEERAKGNILERFSAQQFPDLHSELNLSSLELGDSALYFCASSATGGNSPLHFGNGTRLTVT.

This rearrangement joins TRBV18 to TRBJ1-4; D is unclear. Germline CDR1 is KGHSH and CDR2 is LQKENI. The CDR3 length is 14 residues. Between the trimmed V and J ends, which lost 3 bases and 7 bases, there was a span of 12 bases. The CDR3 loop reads CASSPRGKAEKLFF. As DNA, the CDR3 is TGTGCCAGCTCACCGAGAGGCAAGGCTGAAAAACTGTTTTTT.

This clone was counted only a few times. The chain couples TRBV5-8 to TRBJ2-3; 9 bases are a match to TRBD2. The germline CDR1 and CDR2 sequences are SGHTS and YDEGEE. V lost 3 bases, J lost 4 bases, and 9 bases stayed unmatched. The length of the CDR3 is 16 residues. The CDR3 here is CASSSSSGIRADTQYF. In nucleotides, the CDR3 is TGTGCCAGCAGCTCCTCTAGCGGGATTCGAGCAGATACGCAGTATTTT.

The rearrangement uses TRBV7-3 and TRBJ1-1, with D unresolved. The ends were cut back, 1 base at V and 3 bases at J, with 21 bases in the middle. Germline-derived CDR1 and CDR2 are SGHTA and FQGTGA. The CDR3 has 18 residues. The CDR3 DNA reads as TGTGCCAGCAGCTTAATGGGATCGGGCTCCCCGCGGGACACTGAAGCTTTCTTT. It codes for CASSLMGSGSPRDTEAFF.

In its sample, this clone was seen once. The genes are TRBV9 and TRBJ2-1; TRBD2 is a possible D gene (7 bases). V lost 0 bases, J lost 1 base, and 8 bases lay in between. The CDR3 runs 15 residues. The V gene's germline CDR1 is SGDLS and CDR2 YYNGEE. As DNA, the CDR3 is TGTGCCAGCAGCGTAGAGGGGGGGTCCTACAATGAGCAGTTCTTC. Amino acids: CASSVEGGSYNEQFF.

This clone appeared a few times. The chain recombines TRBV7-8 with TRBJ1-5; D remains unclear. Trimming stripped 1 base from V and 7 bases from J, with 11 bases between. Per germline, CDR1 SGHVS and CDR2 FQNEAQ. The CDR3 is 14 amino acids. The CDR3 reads CASSLDGKVQPQHF. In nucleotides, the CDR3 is TGTGCCAGCAGCTTAGACGGGAAAGTACAGCCCCAGCATTTT.

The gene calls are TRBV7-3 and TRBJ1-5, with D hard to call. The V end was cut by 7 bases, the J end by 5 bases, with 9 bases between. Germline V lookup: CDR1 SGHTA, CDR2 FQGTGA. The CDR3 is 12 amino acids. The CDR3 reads CASIVRHQPQHF. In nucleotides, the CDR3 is TGTGCCAGCATTGTTCGTCATCAGCCCCAGCATTTT.